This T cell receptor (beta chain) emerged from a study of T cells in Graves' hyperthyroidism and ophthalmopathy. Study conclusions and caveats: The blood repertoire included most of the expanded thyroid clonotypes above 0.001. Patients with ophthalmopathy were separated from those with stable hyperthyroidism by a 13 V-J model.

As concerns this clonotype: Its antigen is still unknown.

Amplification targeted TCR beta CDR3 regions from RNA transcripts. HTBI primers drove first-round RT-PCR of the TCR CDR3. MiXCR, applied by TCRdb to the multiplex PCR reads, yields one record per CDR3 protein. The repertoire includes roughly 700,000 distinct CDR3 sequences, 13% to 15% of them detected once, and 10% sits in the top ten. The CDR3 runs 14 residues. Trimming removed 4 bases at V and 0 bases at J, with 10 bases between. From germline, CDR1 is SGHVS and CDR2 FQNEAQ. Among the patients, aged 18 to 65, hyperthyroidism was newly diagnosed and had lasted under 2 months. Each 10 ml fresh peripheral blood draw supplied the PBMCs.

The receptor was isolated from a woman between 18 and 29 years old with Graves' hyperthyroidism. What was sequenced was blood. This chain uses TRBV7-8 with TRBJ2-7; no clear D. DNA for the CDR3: TGTGCCAGCAGCTCGTGGACCAGCTCCTACGAGCAGTACTTC. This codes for CASSSWTSSYEQYF. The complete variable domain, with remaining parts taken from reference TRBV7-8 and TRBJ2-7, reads GAGVSQSPRYKVAKRGQDVALRCDPISGHVSLFWYQQALGQGPEFLTYFQNEAQLDKSGLPSDRFFAERPEGSVSTLKIQRTQQEDSAVYLCASSSWTSSYEQYFGPGTRLTVT.